The 11 T cell receptor beta chains presented below share a single source sample, sequenced in a study of Graves' ophthalmopathy and Graves' hyperthyroidism. Amplifying from RNA transcripts, the study obtained TCR beta CDR3 regions. The authors performed first-round RT-PCR with HTBI primers and then a second-round multiplex PCR. TCRdb used MiXCR to reprocess the multiplex PCR reads, holding one entry per CDR3 protein. The sample consists of 350,000 to 400,000 distinct CDR3 sequences, about 17% of them appearing once. Sequencing was done on a sample of peripheral blood. The source of these receptors is a woman between 18 and 29 years old with Graves' ophthalmopathy.

There are many counts of this clonotype. The chain employs TRBV10-1 and TRBJ2-7; D perhaps matches TRBD2 (5 bases). The length of the CDR3 is 14 residues. From germline, CDR1 is WNHNN and CDR2 SYGVQD (reference sequence). Trimming removed 3 bases at V and 0 bases at J, with 9 bases between. The CDR3 is CASSDAGGSYEQYF. The CDR3 DNA reads TGCGCCAGCAGTGATGCAGGAGGCTCCTACGAGCAGTACTTC.

This clonotype has a count of ten or more. The V call is TRBV24-1, the J call TRBJ1-2; tentative D call: TRBD1 (5 bases). This CDR3 region has 12 residues. Trimming left V 3 bases short and J 6 bases short, with 7 bases between. In germline, CDR1 is KGHDR, CDR2 SFDVKD. The CDR3 DNA reads TGTGCCACCAGTGATCTAGGGGATGGCTACACCTTC. Protein product: CATSDLGDGYTF.

The chain carries TRBV30 and TRBJ2-7, with D perhaps TRBD1 (5 bases). Germline V CDR1 and CDR2: GTSNPN, SVGIG (reference sequence). The CDR3 length is 14 residues. The V end lost 5 bases, the J end lost 2 bases, and 16 bases lay between the germline ends. The CDR3, as DNA: TGTGCCTGGGGCGCTCAGGGCCCGGCCTACGAGCAGTACTTC. Its translation: CAWGAQGPAYEQYF.

This clonotype was counted many times. The genes are TRBV6-5 and TRBJ1-1; D unclear. The CDR3 sequence is 15 residues long. V was shortened by 6 bases and J by 3 bases, with 17 bases between the two germline ends. Germline V CDR1 and CDR2: MNHEY, SVGAGI. CDR3 residues: CASRPVKVGDTEAFF. The CDR3 nucleotides are TGTGCCAGCAGGCCCGTCAAAGTCGGGGACACTGAAGCTTTCTTT.

This clonotype was observed at least ten times. This chain uses TRBV4-3 with TRBJ1-1; TRBD1 is a possible D gene (6 bases). The CDR3 length is 18 residues. From germline, CDR1 is LGHNA and CDR2 YSLEER. V lost 1 base and J 0 bases, leaving 18 bases between the germline ends. DNA of the CDR3: TGCGCCAGCAGCCAAGGAGTTTGGCAGGGGACCTTGAACACTGAAGCTTTCTTT. Its protein is CASSQGVWQGTLNTEAFF.

The gene calls are TRBV6-5 and TRBJ1-2; D gene unclear. The CDR3 is 14 amino acids. V shed 0 bases and J shed 3 bases, with 8 bases lying between them. Germline V CDR1 and CDR2: MNHEY, SVGAGI. The CDR3 sequence: CASSYSIGDYGYTF. For the CDR3, the DNA is TGTGCCAGCAGTTACTCGATAGGAGACTATGGCTACACCTTC.

The table lists this clonotype with many counts. The rearrangement uses TRBV20-1 and TRBJ1-6; D gene uncertain. Germline values: CDR1 DFQATT, CDR2 SNEGSKA (reference sequence). The CDR3 loop spans 16 amino acids. V lost 2 bases, J lost 6 bases, and 17 bases lay in between. The CDR3 nucleotides are TGCAGTGCTAGACTCCCCCCGGCAGGCAGTAATTCACCCCTCCACTTT. Translation gives CSARLPPAGSNSPLHF.

With respect to this clonotype: A read error may be the cause here, since a much bigger clone is one base away. The chain is built from TRBV19 and TRBJ2-7, with 9 nucleotides matching TRBD1. This CDR3 is built from 15 residues. Germline CDR1 and CDR2: LNHDA and SQIVND (reference sequence). V was pared by 5 bases and J by 4 bases, with 9 bases of the junction left unmatched. In DNA, the CDR3 is TGTGCCAGTAGTTCCCCGGACAGGGGTGGTTACGAGCAGTACTTC. Residues: CASSSPDRGGYEQYF.

The chain employs TRBV7-6 and TRBJ2-2, with 8 bases identical to TRBD2. This CDR3 has 16 residues. Looked up from germline, CDR1 is SGHVS and CDR2 is FNYEAQ. The V segment lost 1 base and the J segment 5 bases; nucleotides outside the gene matches: 6. The CDR3 sequence is CASSLVPGLGTGELFF. The CDR3 region has the DNA TGTGCCAGCAGCTTAGTCCCGGGACTAGGGACCGGGGAGCTGTTTTTT.

This clonotype was picked up many times. The chain recombines TRBV11-2 with TRBJ2-7; 16 bases align to TRBD2. Germline values: CDR1 SGHAT, CDR2 FQNNGV. Trimming at V came to 0 bases and at J to 12 bases, leaving 5 bases not matched to a gene. This CDR3 contains 15 residues. CDR3 sequence reads: CASSLEGTSGRAWYF. CDR3 nucleotides: TGTGCCAGCAGCTTAGAAGGGACTAGCGGGAGGGCCTGGTACTTC.

The sample holds many counts of this clonotype. The chain links TRBV11-2 to TRBJ2-2, with D tentatively TRBD1 or TRBD2 (5 bases each). Trimming left V 5 bases short and J 12 bases short, with 16 bases between. This CDR3 is 13 amino acids long. Germline CDR1 reads SGHAT; CDR2 reads FQNNGV. The CDR3 is CASSVVGARQLFF. CDR3 nucleotides: TGTGCCAGCAGCGTGGTCGGGGCGCGGCAGCTGTTTTTT.